The next 9 T cell receptor beta chains were all read from a single sample in a study of OX40 agonist ivuxolimab in advanced cancers. Sequenced by immunoSEQ multiplex PCR; TCRdb stores in-frame clones only, minus some. Of approximately 58,000 clones in the sample, approximately 86% were seen once. This sample comprised CD4+ or CD8+ T cells sorted from blood, obtained in a trial of the OX40 agonist ivuxolimab. These receptors were collected from an adult with an advanced solid tumor such as melanoma, head and neck, liver or kidney cancer.

In this sample, this clone turned up a few times. The chain joins TRBV28 to TRBJ2-7; perhaps TRBD1 as D (6 bases). CDR1 and CDR2 (germline): MDHEN, SYDVKM. CDR3 length: 13 residues. Trimming left V 3 bases short and J 2 bases short, with 8 bases between. CDR3 DNA sequence: TGTGCCAGCAGTTTCCCAGGGGCCTACGAGCAGTACTTC. It is translated as CASSFPGAYEQYF.

The chain joins TRBV28 to TRBJ2-2; D gene uncertain. The CDR3 has 15 amino acids. The germline V gene has CDR1 MDHEN and CDR2 SYDVKM. With 2 bases removed from V and 3 bases from J, the gap between germline ends came to 10 bases. CDR3 nucleotide sequence: TGTGCCAGCAGTTTAACGGAATCTTACACCGGGGAGCTGTTTTTT. It codes for CASSLTESYTGELFF.

This clone was observed once. The chain couples TRBV5-1 to TRBJ2-7; the match to TRBD2 covers 10 bases. The V gene's germline CDR1 is SGHRS and CDR2 YFSETQ. The CDR3 runs 16 residues. The V and J ends lost 4 bases and 0 bases, in that order; junction bases with no gene match: 7. CDR3: CASSRNPSGSSYEQYF. The CDR3 DNA reads TGCGCCAGCAGCCGGAACCCTAGCGGGAGCTCCTACGAGCAGTACTTC.

V is TRBV6-5 and J is TRBJ2-2; the D is unclear. The germline V and J ends were trimmed by 4 bases and 5 bases, with 8 bases remaining between them. Germline V gives CDR1 MNHEY, CDR2 SVGAGI. The CDR3 spans 13 residues. The CDR3 loop is CASSSSGTGELFF. CDR3 sequence (DNA): TGTGCCAGCAGTTCCTCCGGGACCGGGGAGCTGTTTTTT.

The chain has TRBV5-1 and TRBJ2-7, with 7 bases identical to TRBD2. The V and J ends lost 4 bases and 4 bases, in that order; junction bases with no gene match: 8. Germline V gene sequence: CDR1 SGHRS, CDR2 YFSETQ. This CDR3 is built from 14 residues. CDR3 sequence: CASSPWGGEYEQYF. CDR3 in DNA: TGCGCCAGCAGCCCCTGGGGGGGGGAGTACGAGCAGTACTTC.

V and J are TRBV7-2 and TRBJ1-5, with D hard to call. V was clipped by 2 bases and J by 3 bases, with 5 bases between them. Germline CDR1 SGHTA, CDR2 FQGNSA. This CDR3 comprises 13 residues. The CDR3: CASSLRTNQPQHF. CDR3 sequence (DNA): TGTGCCAGCAGCTTAAGGACCAATCAGCCCCAGCATTTT. Together with reference TRBV7-2 and TRBJ1-5, the CDR3 gives the full variable domain: GAGVSQSPSNKVTEKGKDVELRCDPISGHTALYWYRQSLGQGLEFLIYFQGNSAPDKSGLPSDRFSAERTGGSVSTLTIQRTQQEDSAVYLCASSLRTNQPQHFGDGTRLSIL.

This sequence joins TRBV2 and TRBJ2-1; D not certain. Deletions cut 6 bases from V and 2 bases from J, with 14 bases between. CDR3 length: 15 amino acids. Germline V CDR1 and CDR2: SNHLY, FYNNEI. This chain's CDR3 is CASSLLRITYNEQFF. DNA for the CDR3: TGTGCCAGCAGCTTACTGCGGATAACCTACAATGAGCAGTTCTTC.

The rearrangement links TRBV19 to TRBJ2-1; TRBD2 might be the D (6 bases). Germline V CDR1 and CDR2: LNHDA, SQIVND (reference sequence). Trimming took off 5 bases at V and 2 bases at J, with 19 bases between the two ends. CDR3 size: 17 residues. The CDR3 region is CASSVRTIRNPYNEQFF. The CDR3 DNA is TGTGCCAGTAGTGTCAGGACTATTCGGAATCCCTACAATGAGCAGTTCTTC.

V and J are TRBV19 and TRBJ2-5, with TRBD1 matching 7 bases. The CDR3 consists of 15 residues. Trimming cost V 2 bases and J 4 bases; bases outside gene matches: 7. Looked up from germline, CDR1 is LNHDA and CDR2 is SQIVND (reference sequence). CDR3 region: CASSITTGEGETQYF. DNA for the CDR3: TGTGCCAGTAGTATAACCACAGGGGAAGGAGAGACCCAGTACTTC. Variable domain in full (rest from reference TRBV19 and TRBJ2-5): DGGITQSPKYLFRKEGQNVTLSCEQNLNHDAMYWYRQDPGQGLRLIYYSQIVNDFQKGDIAEGYSVSREKKESFPLTVTSAQKNPTAFYLCASSITTGEGETQYFGPGTRLLVL.